This TCR beta chain was sequenced in a study of circulating and synovial CD4+ cells in juvenile arthritis. The CDR3 is 13 residues long. Looked up from germline, CDR1 is SQVTM and CDR2 is ANQGSEA. Between the trimmed V and J ends, which lost 1 base and 3 bases, there was a span of 9 bases. The method was immunoSEQ multiplex PCR; TCRdb's version includes in-frame clones alone and lacks a portion of them. Found here are approximately 35,000 clones, more than 90% of them singletons; the top ten hold approximately 0.16%. The chain carries TRBV29-1 and TRBJ1-1; no definite D call. Sequenced sample: CD4+ T cells from blood. The sequence was collected from a human donor with juvenile idiopathic arthritis. CDR3 in DNA: TGCAGCGTTGAAGGTCTGTTTTACACTGAAGCTTTCTTT. Protein product: CSVEGLFYTEAFF.